The rows below give T cell receptor beta chains drawn from one sample of a study of post-analysis software for immune sequencing data. MiXCR was run by TCRdb on the PCR reads, yielding one entry per CDR3 protein. The data hold a few hundred thousand distinct CDR3 sequences, with around 37% observed a single time. Sequencing input: blood. The source is a girl aged 5 to 17 with multiple sclerosis. Both conserved end residues are part of each CDR3. A D gene is named only where the DNA matches it firmly. Clone size is not always given. Where it is, it says once, few, many or a class for expanded clones.

>TRBV6-5|TRBJ2-3|.|.
CASSYADTQYF
TGTGCCAGCAGTTACGCTGATACGCAGTATTTT
>TRBV5-6|TRBJ1-2|.|many
CASSLEQGRYTF
TGTGCCAGCAGCTTGGAGCAGGGCCGCTACACCTTC
>TRBV3-1|TRBJ2-7|TRBD2|few
CASSSSSHWGGEQYF
TGTGCCAGCAGCTCTAGCAGCCATTGGGGGGGTGAGCAGTACTTC
>TRBV5-1|TRBJ1-2|TRBD1|few
CASSLGVPGQGASGYTF
TGCGCCAGCAGCTTGGGGGTTCCGGGACAGGGGGCTTCTGGCTACACCTTC
>TRBV4-1|TRBJ2-1|TRBD2|few
CASSPGPAGGRNEQFF
TGCGCCAGCAGTCCCGGACCAGCGGGGGGACGTAATGAGCAGTTCTTC
>TRBV18|TRBJ2-1|TRBD2|.
CASSPAGTSLKNEQFF
TGTGCCAGCTCACCTGCCGGGACTAGTCTGAAGAATGAGCAGTTCTTC
>TRBV11-3|TRBJ1-1|.|.
CASSSERHTEAFF
TGTGCCAGCAGCTCCGAAAGACACACTGAAGCTTTCTTT
>TRBV12-3/TRBV12-4|TRBJ2-1|TRBD2|.
CASRPSGGADHEQFF
TGTGCCAGCAGACCTAGCGGGGGGGCCGATCACGAGCAGTTCTTC
>TRBV20-1|TRBJ1-2|.|.
CSARTGRGDYGYTF
TGCAGTGCTCGGACGGGGAGGGGGGACTATGGCTACACCTTC
>TRBV20-1|TRBJ1-4|TRBD1|few
CSAGGTGYGEKLFF
TGCAGTGCGGGCGGGACAGGGTATGGCGAAAAACTGTTTTTT
>TRBV7-9|TRBJ1-2|.|.
CASSLGNGRYGYTF
TGTGCCAGCAGCTTAGGGAACGGACGCTATGGCTACACCTTC
>TRBV12-3/TRBV12-4|TRBJ1-4|.|.
CASSRQARSEKLFF
TGTGCCAGCAGTCGACAGGCACGGTCTGAAAAACTGTTTTTT
>TRBV7-2|TRBJ1-2|TRBD1|once
CASSSRDSSNYGYTF
TGTGCCAGCAGCTCTAGGGACAGTTCGAACTATGGCTACACCTTC
>TRBV7-2|TRBJ2-5|.|few
CASSLEPGETQYF
TGTGCCAGCAGCTTAGAGCCCGGAGAGACCCAGTACTTC
>TRBV3-1|TRBJ2-1|TRBD1|few
CASSPPDRDNEQFF
TGTGCCAGCAGCCCCCCCGACAGGGACAATGAGCAGTTCTTC
>TRBV10-3|TRBJ2-7|.|few
CAISEPSSYEQYF
TGTGCCATCAGTGAACCGAGCTCCTACGAGCAGTACTTC
>TRBV12-3/TRBV12-4|TRBJ2-1|TRBD2|.
CASSLRASGDNEQFF
TGTGCCAGCAGTTTAAGGGCTAGCGGGGACAATGAGCAGTTCTTC
>TRBV6-6|TRBJ1-2|TRBD1|.
CASSSRTGGDDYGYTF
TGTGCCAGCAGTTCGCGGACAGGGGGAGATGACTATGGCTACACCTTC
>TRBV13|TRBJ1-6|.|.
CASSPGPASNSPLHF
TGTGCCAGCAGCCCCGGCCCGGCGAGCAATTCACCCCTCCACTTT
>TRBV7-2|TRBJ2-7|TRBD1|.
CASSPYRDRTSYEQYF
TGTGCCAGCAGCCCCTACCGGGACAGGACCTCCTACGAGCAGTACTTC
>TRBV20-1|TRBJ2-5|TRBD1|few
CSARDRQGALWETQYF
TGCAGTGCTAGAGATAGGCAGGGGGCTCTTTGGGAGACCCAGTACTTC
>TRBV7-2|TRBJ2-1|TRBD2|.
CASRGGAGVRDEQFF
TGTGCCAGCCGTGGCGGAGCGGGGGTTAGGGATGAGCAGTTCTTC
>TRBV7-9|TRBJ2-7|TRBD1|.
CASSPGQGSTYEQYF
TGTGCCAGCAGCCCGGGACAGGGGAGTACCTACGAGCAGTACTTC
>TRBV29-1|TRBJ1-1|.|few
CSVRGTEDTEAFF
TGCAGCGTTAGGGGGACCGAGGACACTGAAGCTTTCTTT
>TRBV6-6|TRBJ1-1|.|.
CASSPAGSTEAFF
TGTGCCAGCAGCCCGGCGGGGAGCACTGAAGCTTTCTTT
>TRBV28|TRBJ2-5|.|.
CASSIRQSGPRETQYF
TGTGCCAGCAGTATAAGACAGTCGGGCCCCAGAGAGACCCAGTACTTC
>TRBV2|TRBJ2-1|.|few
CASSAFSEQFF
TGTGCCAGCAGTGCCTTTAGTGAGCAGTTCTTC
>TRBV6-5|TRBJ1-6|TRBD1|once
CASSYGQATSSYNSPLHF
TGTGCCAGCAGTTACGGACAGGCAACGAGCTCCTATAATTCACCCCTCCACTTT
>TRBV2|TRBJ2-3|TRBD1|few
CASSTQDRNTDTQYF
TGTGCCAGCAGTACCCAGGACAGGAACACAGATACGCAGTATTTT
>TRBV7-2|TRBJ2-5|TRBD2|few
CASSLAGLAGQETQYF
TGTGCCAGCAGCTTGGCCGGACTAGCGGGACAAGAGACCCAGTACTTC
>TRBV4-1|TRBJ1-4|.|.
CASSQVGCKKGDEKLFF
TGCGCCAGCAGCCAAGTCGGGTGTAAAAAGGGAGATGAAAAACTGTTTTTT
>TRBV7-8|TRBJ2-5|TRBD2|.
CASSLVGPERGGARETQYF
TGTGCCAGCAGCTTAGTAGGACCGGAGCGCGGGGGGGCCCGTGAGACCCAGTACTTC